This T cell receptor beta chain was captured in a study of blood T cell repertoires in COVID-19. Whole-study context: Spain, Italy and the United States supplied samples that represented acute and convalescent COVID-19. PBMCs, B-cell-depleted T cells, or T cells were the source of the cDNA or gDNA that made up the material.

Source study methods: Amplifying reference gene primers gave estimates of nucleated cell counts. Assay used: immunoSEQ multiplex PCR; TCRdb lists only in-frame clones, some missing. Clonal size and the V and J genes are those of that table, whereas D and trimming came from the DNA. The table has about 110,000 clones, roughly 85% seen once. The ends were cut back, 3 bases at V and 5 bases at J, with 11 bases in the middle. Germline V lookup: CDR1 DFQATT, CDR2 SNEGSKA (reference sequence). This CDR3 has 13 amino acids. The sample comprised peripheral blood. This sequence originates from a woman at least 80 years old with active or convalescent COVID-19. The gene calls are TRBV20-1 and TRBJ1-5; no clear D. In DNA form, the CDR3 reads TGCAGTGCTAGTCCCCGCGTCGATCAGCCCCAGCATTTT. This gives the protein CSASPRVDQPQHF.